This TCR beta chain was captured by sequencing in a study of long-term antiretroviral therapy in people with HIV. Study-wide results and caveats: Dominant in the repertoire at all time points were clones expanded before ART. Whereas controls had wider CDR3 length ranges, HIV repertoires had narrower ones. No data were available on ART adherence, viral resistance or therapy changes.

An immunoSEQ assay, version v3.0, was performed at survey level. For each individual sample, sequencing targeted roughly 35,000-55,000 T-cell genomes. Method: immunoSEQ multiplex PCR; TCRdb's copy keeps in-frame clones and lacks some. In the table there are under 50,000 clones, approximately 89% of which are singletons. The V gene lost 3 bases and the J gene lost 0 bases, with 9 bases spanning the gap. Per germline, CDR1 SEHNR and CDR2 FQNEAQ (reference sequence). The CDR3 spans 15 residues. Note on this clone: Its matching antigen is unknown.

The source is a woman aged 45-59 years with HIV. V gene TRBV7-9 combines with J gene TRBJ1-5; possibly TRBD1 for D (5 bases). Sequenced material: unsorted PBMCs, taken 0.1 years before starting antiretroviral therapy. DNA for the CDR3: TGTGCCAGCAGCTTCTCAGGGCATAGCAATCAGCCCCAGCATTTT. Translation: CASSFSGHSNQPQHF.